What follows are 20 T cell receptor beta chains derived from one specimen sequenced in a study of early T cells in non-severe SARS-CoV-2 infection listed by TCRdb under 2021. Library preparation employed 5' RACE. Sequenced on a NextSeq 500. TCRdb handled the public reads itself, with Q25 trimming in fastp and clone calling in MiXCR, and kept productive beta chains. Rows matching on CDR3 protein sequence are summarized as one entry with the most common DNA and genes. The sample has roughly 80,000 distinct CDR3 sequences on record, approximately 11% of them singletons. The ten most abundant clones make up around 12% of the sample. Sequencing was performed on whole blood, taken at baseline. These receptors all stem from an adult who was a healthcare worker with PCR-confirmed SARS-CoV-2 infection or an uninfected control (not recorded which).

This chain joins TRBV14 and TRBJ2-1; D gene unclear. Per germline, CDR1 SGHDN and CDR2 FVKESK. The CDR3 has 13 residues. Trimming removed 3 bases from V and 4 bases from J, with 7 bases in between. The CDR3 is CASSHGAYNEQFF. In nucleotides, the CDR3 is TGTGCCAGCAGCCACGGTGCATACAATGAGCAGTTCTTC.

The V gene is TRBV10-1, the J gene TRBJ2-1; TRBD2 matches at 9 bases. The V and J ends lost 10 bases and 8 bases, in that order; junction bases with no gene match: 18. Germline loops: CDR1 WNHNN, CDR2 SYGVQD (reference sequence). The CDR3 totals 16 residues. The CDR3 here is CAKLIRGVAGVDEQFF. The CDR3 nucleotides are TGCGCCAAGTTAATCCGGGGAGTAGCGGGGGTCGATGAGCAGTTCTTC.

This clonotype was counted between two and nine times. V and J are TRBV12-3 or TRBV12-4 and TRBJ2-3; D uncertain. Deletions cut 0 bases from V and 2 bases from J, with 6 bases between. This CDR3 contains 14 residues. The CDR3 loop is CASSLAPFTDTQYF. CDR3 DNA sequence: TGTGCCAGCAGTTTAGCTCCCTTCACAGATACGCAGTATTTT.

CDR3 loop: CASSLASSETQYF. CDR3 bases: TGTGCCAGCAGCTTAGCTAGCTCAGAGACCCAGTACTTC. The chain carries TRBV7-2 and TRBJ2-5; D call uncertain. Germline V gene lookup returns CDR1 SGHTA and CDR2 FQGNSA. Trimming took 0 bases from V and 4 from J, leaving 6 bases between them. The CDR3 consists of 13 residues. The full variable domain, completed using reference TRBV7-2 and TRBJ2-5, is GAGVSQSPSNKVTEKGKDVELRCDPISGHTALYWYRQSLGQGLEFLIYFQGNSAPDKSGLPSDRFSAERTGGSVSTLTIQRTQQEDSAVYLCASSLASSETQYFGPGTRLLVL.

The chain carries TRBV2 and TRBJ1-5; D not resolved. This CDR3 region has 13 residues. Germline-derived CDR1 and CDR2 are SNHLY and FYNNEI. Between the trimmed V and J ends, which lost 7 bases and 4 bases, there was a span of 11 bases. The CDR3 is CASTIAPNQPQHF. DNA of the CDR3: TGTGCCAGCACCATTGCCCCGAATCAGCCCCAGCATTTT.

This chain links TRBV4-1 with TRBJ2-1, with 10 bases matching TRBD1. Germline V gives CDR1 MGHRA, CDR2 YSYEKL. V shed 4 bases, J shed 8 bases, and the junction held 5 bases outside the gene matches. The CDR3 has 14 residues. CDR3 DNA: TGCGCCAGCAGCCCGGGACAGGGGCTTGATGAGCAGTTCTTC. This sequence encodes CASSPGQGLDEQFF.

The chain links TRBV20-1 to TRBJ2-2, with 9 bases fitting TRBD1. There are 13 residues in the CDR3. V lost 5 bases and J lost 5; bases outside the gene matches: 3. CDR1 is DFQATT and CDR2 is SNEGSKA in the germline V gene (reference sequence). Here the CDR3 DNA reads TGCAGTGCTGCCGGGACAGGGACCGGGGAGCTGTTTTTT. Translated: CSAAGTGTGELFF.

The chain uses TRBV12-3 or TRBV12-4 and TRBJ2-2, with D uncertain. V lost 3 bases and J 3 bases, leaving 11 bases between the germline ends. CDR3 length equals 15 residues. In nucleotides, the CDR3 is TGTGCCAGCAGTTTTTTCCGGCAAGACACCGGGGAGCTGTTTTTT. Translating gives CASSFFRQDTGELFF.

The chain combines TRBV6-2 or TRBV6-3 with TRBJ1-1; D is perhaps TRBD1 (6 bases). CDR1 and CDR2 from the germline V gene are MNHEY and SVGEGT. V was clipped by 8 bases and J by 6 bases, with 13 bases between them. This CDR3 contains 12 residues. DNA for the CDR3: TGTGCCAGCTGCCGCGAGGGGGCTGAAGCTTTCTTT. Translation gives CASCREGAEAFF.

Ten or more counts support this clonotype. The chain is built from TRBV28 and TRBJ2-7; 8 bases align to TRBD2. The CDR3 sequence is 16 residues long. Germline V CDR1 and CDR2: MDHEN, SYDVKM. The V and J ends lost 6 bases and 5 bases, in that order; junction bases with no gene match: 15. CDR3 sequence reads: CASSPALGGGRDEQYF. Here the CDR3 DNA reads TGTGCCAGCAGCCCTGCCCTGGGCGGGGGGCGCGACGAGCAGTACTTC.

The chain is built from TRBV7-2 and TRBJ1-2; no clear D. Germline loops: CDR1 SGHTA, CDR2 FQGNSA. CDR3 size: 14 residues. Trimming took 5 bases from V and 0 from J, leaving 10 bases between them. The CDR3 reads CASSTDGTNYGYTF. As DNA, the CDR3 is TGTGCCAGCAGCACGGACGGAACTAACTATGGCTACACCTTC.

J is TRBJ2-2 and V is TRBV9, with a tentative D call TRBD1 (5 bases). V lost 2 bases to trimming and J lost 0 bases, with 11 bases between them. The germline V gene encodes CDR1 SGDLS and CDR2 YYNGEE. This CDR3 spans 16 amino acids. The CDR3 region is CASSVSQGPNTGELFF. As DNA, the CDR3 is TGTGCCAGCAGCGTTAGCCAGGGCCCGAACACCGGGGAGCTGTTTTTT.

The chain employs TRBV29-1 and TRBJ1-2; 10 positions match TRBD1. V lost 5 bases and J lost 0; bases outside the gene matches: 3. Germline V lookup: CDR1 SQVTM, CDR2 ANQGSEA. The CDR3 is made up of 14 amino acids. CDR3 bases: TGCAGCGTTAGAGGACAGGGGGCTAACTATGGCTACACCTTC. Residues: CSVRGQGANYGYTF. The full variable domain, rest sourced from reference TRBV29-1 and TRBJ1-2, is SAVISQKPSRDICQRGTSLTIQCQVDSQVTMMFWYRQQPGQSLTLIATANQGSEATYESGFVIDKFPISRPNLTFSTLTVSNMSPEDSSIYLCSVRGQGANYGYTFGSGTRLTVV.

This clonotype was recorded a few times. The chain carries TRBV29-1 and TRBJ2-2; tentatively, D is TRBD1 (5 bases). This CDR3 contains 14 residues. The germline CDR1 and CDR2 sequences are SQVTM and ANQGSEA. The V end was cut by 0 bases, the J end by 6 bases, with 11 bases between. CDR3 nucleotides: TGCAGCGTTGAAGATCTACAGGTTGCCGGGGAGCTGTTTTTT. Residues: CSVEDLQVAGELFF.

The chain joins TRBV29-1 to TRBJ2-1; 8 bases are shared with TRBD2. The J segment lost 7 bases and the V segment lost 6 bases, leaving 11 bases of the junction unmatched. Per germline, CDR1 SQVTM and CDR2 ANQGSEA. The CDR3 is 14 amino acids. The CDR3 protein is CSVEVGGAGNEQFF. The CDR3 nucleotides are TGCAGCGTGGAGGTCGGGGGGGCCGGAAATGAGCAGTTCTTC.

The chain has TRBV15 and TRBJ2-2, with D possibly TRBD1 on 6 matching bases. This CDR3 has 15 residues. The germline CDR1 and CDR2 sequences are LNHNV and YYDKDF (reference sequence). V lost 5 bases, J lost 5 bases, and 15 bases lay in between. The CDR3 sequence: CATSPRQDPTGELFF. The DNA of the CDR3 is TGTGCCACCAGCCCCCGACAGGACCCAACCGGGGAGCTGTTTTTT.

This sequence joins TRBV5-4 and TRBJ2-2, with 9 nucleotides matching TRBD1. After removal of 7 bases from V and 1 base from J, the junction contained 17 bases not matched to a gene. Germline CDR1 and CDR2: SGHNT and YYREEE (reference sequence). This CDR3 has 19 amino acids. The CDR3 is CASHPKYAPGQGNTGELFF. CDR3 nucleotides: TGTGCCAGCCACCCCAAATACGCCCCGGGACAGGGGAACACCGGGGAGCTGTTTTTT.

The chain has TRBV9 and TRBJ2-2, with TRBD1 matching 8 bases. Germline CDR1 reads SGDLS; CDR2 reads YYNGEE. Unmatched junction bases numbered 0, after V lost 5 bases and J lost 0 bases. The CDR3 is 14 amino acids. The CDR3 DNA is TGTGCCAGCAGGGGACAGGCGAACACCGGGGAGCTGTTTTTT. It codes for CASRGQANTGELFF.

This clonotype occurred many times. V is TRBV6-2 or TRBV6-3 and J is TRBJ2-2; D is uncertain. There are 13 residues in the CDR3. Trimming stripped 5 bases from V and 7 bases from J, with 11 bases between. Looked up from germline, CDR1 is MNHEY and CDR2 is SVGEGT. Written as DNA, the CDR3 is TGTGCCAGCAGTAGCCTGGACGTCGGGGAGCTGTTTTTT. As protein: CASSSLDVGELFF.

This clonotype showed up just a few times. The J gene is TRBJ2-1, the V gene TRBV7-2, with D perhaps assigned TRBD1 or TRBD2 (5 bases each). The CDR3 sequence is 15 residues long. Deletions cut 5 bases from V and 2 bases from J, with 13 bases between. Germline V gives CDR1 SGHTA, CDR2 FQGNSA. The CDR3 DNA sequence: TGTGCCAGCAGCCCCCCATGGGACCCCTACAATGAGCAGTTCTTC. Protein sequence: CASSPPWDPYNEQFF.